This T cell receptor beta chain was profiled in a study of shared clonotypes between healthy human individuals. Measured with immunoSEQ multiplex PCR; TCRdb has only the in-frame clones, and not every one. The sample contains 550,000 to 700,000 clones, more than 70% of which appear only once. This receptor was taken from a woman in her 30s in good health. The sample taken for sequencing was memory CD4+ T cells sorted from blood. Subset given: CD45RA-negative fraction.

The CDR3 here is CASSDRGSGNTIYF. CDR3 nucleotides: TGCGCCAGCAGTGATAGGGGCTCTGGAAACACCATATATTTT. This sequence joins TRBV10-2 and TRBJ1-3, with TRBD1 as a possible D gene (5 bases). The V gene's germline CDR1 is WSHSY and CDR2 SAAADI. Trimming took off 3 bases at V and 0 bases at J, with 6 bases between the two ends. The CDR3 consists of 14 residues.